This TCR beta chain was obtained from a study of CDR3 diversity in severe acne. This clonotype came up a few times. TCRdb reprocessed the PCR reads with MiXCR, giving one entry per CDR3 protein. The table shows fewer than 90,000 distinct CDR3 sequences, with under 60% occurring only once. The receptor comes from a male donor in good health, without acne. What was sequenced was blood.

For the CDR3, the DNA is TGCAGTGCGGGTAAGGGAGGGGAGACTGAAGCTTTCTTT. It translates to CSAGKGGETEAFF. The V and J genes are TRBV20-1 and TRBJ1-1, with TRBD1 as a possible D gene (5 bases). The germline V gene encodes CDR1 DFQATT and CDR2 SNEGSKA (reference sequence). Deletions cut 6 bases from V and 5 bases from J, with 16 bases between. The CDR3 consists of 13 residues.